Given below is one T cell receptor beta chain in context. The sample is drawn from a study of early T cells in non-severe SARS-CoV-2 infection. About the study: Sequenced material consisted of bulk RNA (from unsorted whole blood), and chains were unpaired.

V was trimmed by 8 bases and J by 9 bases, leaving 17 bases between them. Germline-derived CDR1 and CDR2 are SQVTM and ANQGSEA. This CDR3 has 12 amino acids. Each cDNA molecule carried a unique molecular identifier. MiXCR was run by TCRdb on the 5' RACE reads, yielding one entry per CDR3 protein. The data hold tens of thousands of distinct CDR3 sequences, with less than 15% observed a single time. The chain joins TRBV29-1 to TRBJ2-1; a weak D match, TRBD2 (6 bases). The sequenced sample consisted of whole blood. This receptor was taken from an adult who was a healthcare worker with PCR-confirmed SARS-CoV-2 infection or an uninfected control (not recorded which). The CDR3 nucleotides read TGCAGCTCTTCCGGGGGTAGCGGTGAGCAGTTCTTC. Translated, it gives CSSSGGSGEQFF.